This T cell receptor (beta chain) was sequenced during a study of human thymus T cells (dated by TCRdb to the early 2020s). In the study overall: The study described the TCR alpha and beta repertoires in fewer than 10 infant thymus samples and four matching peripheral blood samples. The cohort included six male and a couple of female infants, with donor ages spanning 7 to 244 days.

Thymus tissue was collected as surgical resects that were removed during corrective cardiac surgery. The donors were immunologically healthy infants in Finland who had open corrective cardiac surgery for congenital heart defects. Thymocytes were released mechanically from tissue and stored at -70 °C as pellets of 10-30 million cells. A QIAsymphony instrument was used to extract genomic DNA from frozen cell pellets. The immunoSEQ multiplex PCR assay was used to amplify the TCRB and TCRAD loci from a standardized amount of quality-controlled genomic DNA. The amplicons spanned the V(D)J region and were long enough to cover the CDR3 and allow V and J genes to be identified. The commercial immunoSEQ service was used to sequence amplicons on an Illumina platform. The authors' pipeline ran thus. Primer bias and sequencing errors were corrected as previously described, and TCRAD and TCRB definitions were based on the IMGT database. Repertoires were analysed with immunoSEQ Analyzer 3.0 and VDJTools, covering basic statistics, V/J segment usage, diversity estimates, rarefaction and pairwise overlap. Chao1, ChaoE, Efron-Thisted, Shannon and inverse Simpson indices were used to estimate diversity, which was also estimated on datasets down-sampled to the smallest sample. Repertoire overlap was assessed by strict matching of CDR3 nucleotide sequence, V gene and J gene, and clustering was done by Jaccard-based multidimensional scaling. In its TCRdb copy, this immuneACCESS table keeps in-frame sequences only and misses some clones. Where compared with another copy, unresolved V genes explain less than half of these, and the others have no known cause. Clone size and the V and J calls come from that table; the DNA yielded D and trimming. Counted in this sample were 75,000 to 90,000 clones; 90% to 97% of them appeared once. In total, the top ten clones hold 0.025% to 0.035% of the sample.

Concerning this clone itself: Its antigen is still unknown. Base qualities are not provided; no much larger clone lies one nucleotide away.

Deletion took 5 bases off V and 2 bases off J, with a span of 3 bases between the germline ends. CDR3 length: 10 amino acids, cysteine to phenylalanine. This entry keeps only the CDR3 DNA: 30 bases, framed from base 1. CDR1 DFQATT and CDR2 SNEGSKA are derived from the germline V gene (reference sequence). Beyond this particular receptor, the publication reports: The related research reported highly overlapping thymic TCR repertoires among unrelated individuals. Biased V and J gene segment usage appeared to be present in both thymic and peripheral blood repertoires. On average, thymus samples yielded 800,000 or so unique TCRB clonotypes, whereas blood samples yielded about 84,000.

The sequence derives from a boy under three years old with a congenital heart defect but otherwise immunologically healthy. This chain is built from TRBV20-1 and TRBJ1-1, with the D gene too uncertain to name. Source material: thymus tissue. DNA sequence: TGCAGTGCTCGAAACACTGAAGCTTTCTTT. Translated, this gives CSARNTEAFF.